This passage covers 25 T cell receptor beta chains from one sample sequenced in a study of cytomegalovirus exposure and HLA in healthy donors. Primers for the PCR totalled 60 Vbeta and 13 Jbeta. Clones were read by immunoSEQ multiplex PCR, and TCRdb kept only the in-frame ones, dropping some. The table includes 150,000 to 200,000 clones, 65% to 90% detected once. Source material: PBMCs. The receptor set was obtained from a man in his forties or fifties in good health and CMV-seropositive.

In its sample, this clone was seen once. In DNA form, the CDR3 reads TGTGCCAGCAGCCTCGCCCCCGGGACAGGGGGCTACGAGCAGTACTTC. Protein: CASSLAPGTGGYEQYF. J is TRBJ2-7 and V is TRBV7-2; TRBD1 agrees at 11 bases. Germline loops: CDR1 SGHTA, CDR2 FQGNSA. With 5 bases clipped from V and 3 bases from J, the junction kept 9 bases outside the gene matches. The CDR3 has 16 residues.

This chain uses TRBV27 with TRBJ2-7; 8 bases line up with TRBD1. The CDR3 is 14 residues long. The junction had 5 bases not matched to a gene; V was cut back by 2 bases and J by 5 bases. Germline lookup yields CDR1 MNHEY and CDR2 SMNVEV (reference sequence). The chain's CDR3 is CASSLSQGAHEQYF. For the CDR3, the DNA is TGTGCCAGCAGTTTAAGTCAGGGGGCCCACGAGCAGTACTTC.

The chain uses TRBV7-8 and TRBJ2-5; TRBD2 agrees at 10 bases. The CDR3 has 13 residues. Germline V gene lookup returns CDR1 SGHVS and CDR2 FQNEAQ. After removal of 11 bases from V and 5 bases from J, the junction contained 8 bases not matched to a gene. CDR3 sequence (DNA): TGTGCCGGGAGCGGGGGGGCAGCGGAGACCCAGTACTTC. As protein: CAGSGGAAETQYF.

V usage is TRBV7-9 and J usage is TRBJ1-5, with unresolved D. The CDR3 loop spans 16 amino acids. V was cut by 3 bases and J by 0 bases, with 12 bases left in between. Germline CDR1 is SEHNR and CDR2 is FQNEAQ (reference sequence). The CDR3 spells CASSFLGGDSNQPQHF. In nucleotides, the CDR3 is TGTGCCAGCAGCTTTCTAGGAGGTGATAGCAATCAGCCCCAGCATTTT.

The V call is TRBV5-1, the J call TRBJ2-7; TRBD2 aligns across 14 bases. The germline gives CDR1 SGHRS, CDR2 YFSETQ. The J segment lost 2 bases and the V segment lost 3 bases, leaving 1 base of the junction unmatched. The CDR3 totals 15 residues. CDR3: CASSSGLAGAYEQYF. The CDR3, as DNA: TGCGCCAGCAGCTCGGGACTAGCGGGGGCCTACGAGCAGTACTTC.

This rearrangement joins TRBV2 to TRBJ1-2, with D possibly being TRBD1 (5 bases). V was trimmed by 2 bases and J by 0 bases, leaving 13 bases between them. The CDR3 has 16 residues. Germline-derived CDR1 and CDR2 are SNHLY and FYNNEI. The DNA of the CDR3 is TGTGCCAGCAGTGAAAGGCGGGGGAGGACTAACTATGGCTACACCTTC. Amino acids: CASSERRGRTNYGYTF.

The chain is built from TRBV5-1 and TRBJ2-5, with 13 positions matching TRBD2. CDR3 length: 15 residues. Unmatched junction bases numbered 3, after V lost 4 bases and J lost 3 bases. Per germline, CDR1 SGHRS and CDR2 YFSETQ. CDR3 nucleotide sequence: TGCGCCAGCAGCCGGGGGACTAGCGGGGAAGAGACCCAGTACTTC. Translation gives CASSRGTSGEETQYF.

The CDR3 protein is CASSSTGRNTGELFF. The CDR3 DNA reads as TGTGCCAGCAGCTCGACAGGGCGGAACACCGGGGAGCTGTTTTTT. The chain has TRBV7-3 and TRBJ2-2; 7 bases align to TRBD1. CDR1 is SGHTA, CDR2 FQGTGA, per germline. The CDR3 runs to 15 residues. After removal of 4 bases from V and 1 base from J, the junction contained 3 bases not matched to a gene.

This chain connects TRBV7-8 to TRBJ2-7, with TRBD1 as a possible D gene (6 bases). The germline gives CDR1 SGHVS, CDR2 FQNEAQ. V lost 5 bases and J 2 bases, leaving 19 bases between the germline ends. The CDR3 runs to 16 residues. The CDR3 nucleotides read TGTGCCAGCAGCACCCGCCTGACAGGTTTTACCTACGAGCAGTACTTC. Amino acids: CASSTRLTGFTYEQYF.

The CDR3 loop is CASSSKDRETNQPQHF. CDR3 sequence (DNA): TGTGCCAGCAGCTCGAAAGACAGGGAAACGAATCAGCCCCAGCATTTT. V and J are TRBV7-8 and TRBJ1-5; 7 nucleotides match TRBD1. Germline CDR1 is SGHVS and CDR2 is FQNEAQ. This CDR3 is built from 16 residues. Unmatched junction bases numbered 10, after V lost 4 bases and J lost 4 bases.

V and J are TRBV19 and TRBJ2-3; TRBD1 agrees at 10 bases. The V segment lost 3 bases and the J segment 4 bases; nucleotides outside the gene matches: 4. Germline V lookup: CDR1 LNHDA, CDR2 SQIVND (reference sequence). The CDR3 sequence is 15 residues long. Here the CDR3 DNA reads TGTGCCAGTAGTATCACCGGACAGGGGGCAGATACGCAGTATTTT. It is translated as CASSITGQGADTQYF.

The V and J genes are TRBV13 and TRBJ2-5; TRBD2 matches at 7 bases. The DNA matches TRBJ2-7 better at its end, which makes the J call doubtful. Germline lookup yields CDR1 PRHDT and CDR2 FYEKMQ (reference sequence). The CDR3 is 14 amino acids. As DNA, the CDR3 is TGTGCCAGCAGCTTAAGTGGCGGGGGCTACGAGCAGTACTTC. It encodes CASSLSGGGYEQYF.

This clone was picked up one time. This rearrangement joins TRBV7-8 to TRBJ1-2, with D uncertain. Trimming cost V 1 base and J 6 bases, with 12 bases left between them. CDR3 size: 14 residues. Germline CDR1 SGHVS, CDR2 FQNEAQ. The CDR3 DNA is TGTGCCAGCAGCTTAGAAGGAGGGAGGAATGGCTACACCTTC. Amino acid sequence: CASSLEGGRNGYTF.

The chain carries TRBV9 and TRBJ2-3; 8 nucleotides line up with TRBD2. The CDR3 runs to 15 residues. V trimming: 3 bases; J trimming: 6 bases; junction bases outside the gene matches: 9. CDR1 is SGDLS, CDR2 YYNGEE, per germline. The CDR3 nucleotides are TGTGCCAGCAGCGCGGGAGGGGGGGCCTCGGATACGCAGTATTTT. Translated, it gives CASSAGGGASDTQYF.

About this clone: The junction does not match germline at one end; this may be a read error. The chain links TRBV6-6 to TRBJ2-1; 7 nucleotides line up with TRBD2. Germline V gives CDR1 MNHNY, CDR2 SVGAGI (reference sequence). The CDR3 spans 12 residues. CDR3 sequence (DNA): TGTGCCAGCAGCCGGCTCCGGGGGGACCAAATCTTC. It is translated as CASSRLRGDQIF.

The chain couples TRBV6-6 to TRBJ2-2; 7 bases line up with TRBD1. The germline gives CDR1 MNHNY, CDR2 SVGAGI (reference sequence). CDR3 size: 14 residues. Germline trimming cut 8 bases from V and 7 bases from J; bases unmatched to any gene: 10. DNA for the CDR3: TGTGCCAGCGGAGCGACAGGGATAATCGGGGAGCTGTTTTTT. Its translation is CASGATGIIGELFF.

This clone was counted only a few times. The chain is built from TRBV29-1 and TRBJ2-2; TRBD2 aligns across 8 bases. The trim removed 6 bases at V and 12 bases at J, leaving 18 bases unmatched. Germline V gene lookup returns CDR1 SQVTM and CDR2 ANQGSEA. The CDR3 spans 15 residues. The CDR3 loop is CSVRTSGGPTAKLFF. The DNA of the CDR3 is TGCAGCGTACGAACGAGCGGGGGCCCTACGGCGAAGCTGTTTTTT.

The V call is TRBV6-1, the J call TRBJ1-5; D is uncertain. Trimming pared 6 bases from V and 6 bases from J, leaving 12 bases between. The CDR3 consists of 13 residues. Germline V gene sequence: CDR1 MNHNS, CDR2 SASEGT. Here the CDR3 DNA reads TGTGCCAGCAGAGAACGGGTTTCTCAGCCCCAGCATTTT. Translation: CASRERVSQPQHF.

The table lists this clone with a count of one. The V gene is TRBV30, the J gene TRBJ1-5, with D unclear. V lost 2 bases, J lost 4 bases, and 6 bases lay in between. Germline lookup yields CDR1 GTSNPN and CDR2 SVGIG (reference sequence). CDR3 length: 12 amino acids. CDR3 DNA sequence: TGTGCCTGGAGTTCCCAAAATCAGCCCCAGCATTTT. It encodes CAWSSQNQPQHF.

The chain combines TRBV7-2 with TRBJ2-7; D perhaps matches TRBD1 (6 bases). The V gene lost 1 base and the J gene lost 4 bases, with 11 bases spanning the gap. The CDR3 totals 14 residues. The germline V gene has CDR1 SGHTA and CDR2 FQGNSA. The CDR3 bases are TGTGCCAGCAGCTTAGTAAACAGGGCGTACGAGCAGTACTTC. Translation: CASSLVNRAYEQYF.

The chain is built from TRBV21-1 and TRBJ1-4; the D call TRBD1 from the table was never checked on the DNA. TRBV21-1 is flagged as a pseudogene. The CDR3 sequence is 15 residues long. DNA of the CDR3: TGTGCCAGCAGCGCGACAGGGGGCAAGAATGAAAAACTGTTTTTT. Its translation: CASSATGGKNEKLFF.

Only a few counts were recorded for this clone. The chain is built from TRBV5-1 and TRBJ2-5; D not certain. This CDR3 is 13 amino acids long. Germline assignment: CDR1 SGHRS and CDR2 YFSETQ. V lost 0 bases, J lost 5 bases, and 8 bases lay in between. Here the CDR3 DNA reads TGCGCCAGCAGCTTGGTCGAGAGTGAGACCCAGTACTTC. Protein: CASSLVESETQYF. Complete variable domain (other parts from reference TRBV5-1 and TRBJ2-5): KAGVTQTPRYLIKTRGQQVTLSCSPISGHRSVSWYQQTPGQGLQFLFEYFSETQRNKGNFPGRFSGRQFSNSRSEMNVSTLELGDSALYLCASSLVESETQYFGPGTRLLVL.

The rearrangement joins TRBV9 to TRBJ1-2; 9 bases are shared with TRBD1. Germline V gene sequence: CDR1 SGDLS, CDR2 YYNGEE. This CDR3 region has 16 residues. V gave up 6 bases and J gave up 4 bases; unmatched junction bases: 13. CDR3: CASNHWKGQGTYGYTF. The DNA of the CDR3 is TGTGCCAGCAACCATTGGAAGGGACAGGGTACCTATGGCTACACCTTC.

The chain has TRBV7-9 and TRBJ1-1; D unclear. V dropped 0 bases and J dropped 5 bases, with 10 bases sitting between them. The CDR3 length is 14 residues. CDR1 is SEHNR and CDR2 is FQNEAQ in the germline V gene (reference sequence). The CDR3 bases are TGTGCCAGCAGCTTAGCCATCATTGAGACTGAAGCTTTCTTT. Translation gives CASSLAIIETEAFF.

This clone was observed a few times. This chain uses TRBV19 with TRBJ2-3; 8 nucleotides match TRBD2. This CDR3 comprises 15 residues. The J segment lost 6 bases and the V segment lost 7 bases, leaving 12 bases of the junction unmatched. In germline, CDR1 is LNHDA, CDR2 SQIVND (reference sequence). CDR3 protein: CASTLAGAREDTQYF. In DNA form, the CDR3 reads TGTGCCAGTACCCTAGCGGGTGCCCGGGAGGATACGCAGTATTTT.